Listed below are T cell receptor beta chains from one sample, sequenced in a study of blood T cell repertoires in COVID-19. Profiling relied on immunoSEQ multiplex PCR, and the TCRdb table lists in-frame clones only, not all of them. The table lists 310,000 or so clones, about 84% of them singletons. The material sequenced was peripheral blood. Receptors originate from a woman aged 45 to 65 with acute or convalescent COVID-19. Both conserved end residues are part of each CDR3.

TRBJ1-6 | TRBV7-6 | CASSLAGGTGNSPLHF
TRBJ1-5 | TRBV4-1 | CASSRTDTGGRRNQPQHF
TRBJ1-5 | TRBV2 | CATRREVNQPQHF
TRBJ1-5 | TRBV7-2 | CASSSYVLRQEEYQPQHF
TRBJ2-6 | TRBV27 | CASQGWGDSSGANVLTF
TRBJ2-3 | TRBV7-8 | CASGEGTDTQYF
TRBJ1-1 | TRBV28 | CASSFKLGGETEAFF
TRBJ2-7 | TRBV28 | CASSSTGKAPSFGQYF
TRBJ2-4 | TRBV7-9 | CASSLLTLAKNIQYF
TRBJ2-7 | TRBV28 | CASSTGQGYSYEQYF
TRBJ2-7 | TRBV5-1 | CASSPDRDWNEQYF
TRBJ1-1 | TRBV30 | CAWSVKGCTEAFF
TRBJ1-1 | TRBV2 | CASGLTEAFF
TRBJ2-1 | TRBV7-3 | CASSSGDEQFF
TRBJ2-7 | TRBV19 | CASSLTGQSSYEQYF
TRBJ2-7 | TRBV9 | CASSPSGHEQYF
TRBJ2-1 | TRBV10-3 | CAIRGLAGEGNEFF
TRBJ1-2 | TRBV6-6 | CASSYPGQEYGYTF
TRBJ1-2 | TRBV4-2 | CASSQPPGQGRMRGGYTF
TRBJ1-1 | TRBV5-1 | CASSPGPSNTEAFF
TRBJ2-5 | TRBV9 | CASSVEGLAGNQETQYF
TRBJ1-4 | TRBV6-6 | CASSYPTGTGEKLFF
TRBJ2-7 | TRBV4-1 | CASSQVGGSSYEQYF
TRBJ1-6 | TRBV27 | CASSSGGFSPLHF
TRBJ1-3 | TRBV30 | CAWRTGIGNTIYF
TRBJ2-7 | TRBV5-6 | CASSLGTSGTHEQYF
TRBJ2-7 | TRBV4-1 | CASSQLTSESYEQYF
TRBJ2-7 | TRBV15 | CATSRDPGTSREQYF
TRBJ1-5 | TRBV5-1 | CASSFGDRESQPQHF
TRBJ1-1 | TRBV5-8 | CASSLTGTVFREAFF
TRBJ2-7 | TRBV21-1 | CASSNSAYEQYF
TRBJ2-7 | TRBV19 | CASSIPTGGSDEQYF
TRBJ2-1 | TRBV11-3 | CASSLGLAGGLGEQFF
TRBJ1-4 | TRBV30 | CAWSAGANEKLFF
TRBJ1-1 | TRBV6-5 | CASRQDRNTEAFF
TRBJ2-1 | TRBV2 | CASSRRSSSYNEQFF
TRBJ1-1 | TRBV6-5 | CASRTTGANTEAFF
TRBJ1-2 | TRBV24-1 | CATSDPQETYGYTF
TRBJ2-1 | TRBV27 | CASSRYNEQFF
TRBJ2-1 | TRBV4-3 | CASSQDPGRRNEQFF
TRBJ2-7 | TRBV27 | CASSVAGGPYEQYF
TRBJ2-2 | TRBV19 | CASSPTGQFRELFF
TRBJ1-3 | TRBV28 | CASSLGGQSSGNTIYF
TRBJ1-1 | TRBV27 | CASIGPGRGGLTNTEAFF
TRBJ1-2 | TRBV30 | CAWRRRGGEVQGYTF
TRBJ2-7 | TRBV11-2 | CASSLGQASYEQYF
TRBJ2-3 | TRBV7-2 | CASSLWVSGKDTQYF
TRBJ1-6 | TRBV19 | CASSIDRFPGRRDSPLHF
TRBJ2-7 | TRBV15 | CATSSYETGTDEQYF
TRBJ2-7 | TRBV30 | CAWRAPGQGYEQYF
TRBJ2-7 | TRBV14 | CASSEWQGRTEQYF